Given below is one TCR beta chain in context. Its antigen is unidentified. Tagging with unique molecular identifiers was a feature of the TCR beta cDNA libraries. A single record per CDR3 protein comes from TCRdb applying MiXCR to the PCR reads. The sample has about 770,000 distinct CDR3 sequences, about 45% seen once. This entry comes from a study of post-analysis software for immune sequencing data. Overall study: Relapsing-remitting, secondary progressive and progressive-relapsing courses of multiple sclerosis were included.

The J segment lost 0 bases and the V segment lost 3 bases, leaving 4 bases of the junction unmatched. The CDR3 is 17 amino acids. Whole-study findings and limits: Diversity measured as normalized Chao1 was significantly lower in multiple sclerosis patients than in controls. When patients were compared with controls, five TRBV segments were more frequent, TRBV5-6, TRBV5-1 and TRBV20-1 among them.

The chain combines TRBV12-3 or TRBV12-4 with TRBJ2-6; 8 bases fit TRBD2. The sequenced material came from blood. This TCR came from a girl under 18 with multiple sclerosis. CDR3 sequence (DNA): TGTGCCAGCAGTTTTTCGGGGGGGCCCTCTGGGGCCAACGTCCTGACTTTC. Translating gives CASSFSGGPSGANVLTF.